This T cell receptor beta chain was captured in a study of blood T cell repertoires in COVID-19. The CDR3 consists of 13 residues. Trimming shortened V by 0 bases and J by 4 bases, and 6 bases separated the two germline ends. The germline CDR1 and CDR2 sequences are MGHRA and YSYEKL. Assay used: immunoSEQ multiplex PCR; TCRdb lists only in-frame clones, some missing. This sample yields fewer than 350,000 clones, of which 80% to 90% are seen a single time; approximately 12% belongs to the top ten. Seattle patients were enrolled while actively infected and followed longitudinally. This chain links TRBV4-1 with TRBJ2-5, with D unresolved. The sample consisted of peripheral blood. This TCR was recovered from a woman aged 30 to 39 with COVID-19, enrolled during active disease. The CDR3: CASSQENGETQYF. CDR3 in DNA: TGCGCCAGCAGCCAAGAGAACGGAGAGACCCAGTACTTC.